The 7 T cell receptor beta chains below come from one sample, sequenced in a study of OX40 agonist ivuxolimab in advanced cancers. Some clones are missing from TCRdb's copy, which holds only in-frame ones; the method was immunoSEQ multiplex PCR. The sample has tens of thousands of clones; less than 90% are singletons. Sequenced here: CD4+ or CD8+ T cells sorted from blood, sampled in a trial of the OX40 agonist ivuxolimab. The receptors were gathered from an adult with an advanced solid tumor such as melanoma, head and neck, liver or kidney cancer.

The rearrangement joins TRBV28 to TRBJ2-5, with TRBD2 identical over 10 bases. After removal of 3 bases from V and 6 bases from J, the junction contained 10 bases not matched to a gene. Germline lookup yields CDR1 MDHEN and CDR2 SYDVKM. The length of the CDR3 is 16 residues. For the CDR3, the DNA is TGTGCCAGCAGTTTCGCGGCTAGCGGGAGTTTGAAGACCCAGTACTTC. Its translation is CASSFAASGSLKTQYF.

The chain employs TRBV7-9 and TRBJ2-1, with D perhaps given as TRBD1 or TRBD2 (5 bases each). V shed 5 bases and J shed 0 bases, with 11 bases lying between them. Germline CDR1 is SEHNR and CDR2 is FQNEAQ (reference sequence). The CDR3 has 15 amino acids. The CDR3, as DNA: TGTGCCAGCAGCATTAGCGACAGCTCCTACAATGAGCAGTTCTTC. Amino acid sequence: CASSISDSSYNEQFF.

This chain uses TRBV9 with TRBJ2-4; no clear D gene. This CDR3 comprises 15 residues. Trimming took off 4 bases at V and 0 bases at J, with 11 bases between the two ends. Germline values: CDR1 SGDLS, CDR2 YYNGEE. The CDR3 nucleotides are TGTGCCAGCAGCTGGGGTATGCTAGCCAAAAACATTCAGTACTTC. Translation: CASSWGMLAKNIQYF.

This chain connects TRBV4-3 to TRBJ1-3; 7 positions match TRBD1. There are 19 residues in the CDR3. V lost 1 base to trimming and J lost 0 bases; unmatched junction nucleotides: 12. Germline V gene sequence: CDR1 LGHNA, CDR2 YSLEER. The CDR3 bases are TGCGCCAGCAGCCAAGGAGCAGGGGGGATTATCTTCTCTGGAAACACCATATATTTT. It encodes CASSQGAGGIIFSGNTIYF.

CDR3 coding DNA: TGTGCCAGCAGTTTAAGGGGTGCGGGAGCATCCTACAATGAGCAGTTCTTC. The encoded protein is CASSLRGAGASYNEQFF. This chain connects TRBV28 to TRBJ2-1, with TRBD2 matching over 7 bases. Germline V gene lookup returns CDR1 MDHEN and CDR2 SYDVKM. V was pared by 2 bases and J by 1 base, with 8 bases of the junction left unmatched. This CDR3 is 17 amino acids long. Filled out from reference TRBV28 and TRBJ2-1, the complete variable domain reads DVKVTQSSRYLVKRTGEKVFLECVQDMDHENMFWYRQDPGLGLRLIYFSYDVKMKEKGDIPEGYSVSREKKERFSLILESASTNQTSMYLCASSLRGAGASYNEQFFGPGTRLTVL.

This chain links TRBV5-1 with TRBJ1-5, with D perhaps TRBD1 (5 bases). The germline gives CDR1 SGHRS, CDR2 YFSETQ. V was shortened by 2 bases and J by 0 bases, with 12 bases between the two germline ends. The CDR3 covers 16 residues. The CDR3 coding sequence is TGCGCCAGCAGCTTTGAGGGGCCGTATAGCAATCAGCCCCAGCATTTT. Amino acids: CASSFEGPYSNQPQHF.

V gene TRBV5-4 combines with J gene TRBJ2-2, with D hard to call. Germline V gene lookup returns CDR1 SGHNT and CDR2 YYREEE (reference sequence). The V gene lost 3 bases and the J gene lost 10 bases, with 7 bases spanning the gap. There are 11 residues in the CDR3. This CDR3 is CASSSRPELFF. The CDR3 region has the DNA TGTGCCAGCAGCTCCCGGCCGGAGCTGTTTTTT.